The 13 T cell receptor beta chains below come from one sample, sequenced in a study of T cells after yellow fever vaccination. A single record per CDR3 protein comes from TCRdb applying MiXCR to the 5' RACE reads. The sample lists approximately 330,000 distinct CDR3 sequences, about 4% occurring once. The starting material was PBMCs, obtained 5 days after the yellow fever booster vaccination. The receptors originated from a young man who received the YFV17D yellow fever vaccine.

This clonotype has a count of ten or more. J is TRBJ2-7 and V is TRBV7-6; D might be TRBD1 (5 bases). The CDR3 is 15 amino acids. V lost 5 bases, J lost 0 bases, and 14 bases lay in between. Per germline, CDR1 SGHVS and CDR2 FNYEAQ. The CDR3 here is CASSHNPDSSYEQYF. The CDR3 DNA follows: TGTGCCAGCAGCCATAACCCCGACAGCTCCTACGAGCAGTACTTC.

This clonotype was seen ten or more times. The chain uses TRBV7-9 and TRBJ2-3; tentative D call: TRBD2 (5 bases). V lost 3 bases and J lost 0, with 7 bases in between. The germline V gene encodes CDR1 SEHNR and CDR2 FQNEAQ (reference sequence). The CDR3 is 14 amino acids. The CDR3 region has the DNA TGTGCCAGCAGCTTCTCGGGGAGCACAGATACGCAGTATTTT. This sequence encodes CASSFSGSTDTQYF.

This clonotype has more than one count but fewer than ten. V is TRBV10-3 and J is TRBJ2-2, with unresolved D. The CDR3 spans 13 residues. Per germline, CDR1 ENHRY and CDR2 SYGVKD. Trimming removed 3 bases from V and 5 bases from J, with 7 bases in between. As DNA, the CDR3 is TGTGCCATCAGTGATGCCGGGACCGGGGAGCTGTTTTTT. Encoded protein: CAISDAGTGELFF.

This clonotype showed up just a few times. The V gene is TRBV10-3, the J gene TRBJ1-2; D might be TRBD1 (6 bases). The CDR3 runs to 14 residues. Deletions cut 2 bases from V and 8 bases from J, with 15 bases between. CDR1 is ENHRY, CDR2 SYGVKD, per germline. The CDR3 DNA reads as TGTGCCATCAGTGAGGGTAGACAGGTTGAGGGCTACACCTTC. It specifies CAISEGRQVEGYTF.

The chain carries TRBV5-1 and TRBJ2-3; no definite D call. V was clipped by 5 bases and J by 1 base, with 8 bases between them. The V gene's germline CDR1 is SGHRS and CDR2 YFSETQ. The CDR3 covers 13 residues. The CDR3 DNA reads as TGCGCCAGCAGTAATGGGGGCACAGATACGCAGTATTTT. Translated, it gives CASSNGGTDTQYF.

This chain links TRBV10-3 with TRBJ2-5, with 10 bases fitting TRBD1. Per germline, CDR1 ENHRY and CDR2 SYGVKD. V lost 4 bases to trimming and J lost 5 bases; unmatched junction nucleotides: 4. This CDR3 region has 14 residues. The CDR3 bases are TGTGCCATCAGTGGGGACAGGGGCGGCGAGACCCAGTACTTC. It translates to CAISGDRGGETQYF.

This clonotype was picked up a small number of times. V is TRBV6-5 and J is TRBJ2-2; D is unclear. The V gene lost 0 bases and the J gene lost 3 bases, with 8 bases spanning the gap. CDR3 size: 15 residues. The V gene's germline CDR1 is MNHEY and CDR2 SVGAGI. Here the CDR3 reads CASSYSVGYTGELFF. The CDR3 DNA is TGTGCCAGCAGTTACTCCGTCGGGTACACCGGGGAGCTGTTTTTT.

This clonotype was found a few times. The chain uses TRBV4-3 and TRBJ2-1, with D tentatively TRBD2 (5 bases). CDR1 and CDR2 from the germline V gene are LGHNA and YSLEER. Trimming left V 1 base short and J 8 bases short, with 12 bases between. The CDR3 totals 14 residues. In nucleotides, the CDR3 is TGCGCCAGCAGCCAAGTCACGACCGGGGATGAGCAGTTCTTC. It encodes CASSQVTTGDEQFF.

A few counts support this clonotype. The V and J genes are TRBV3-1 and TRBJ2-2; D remains ambiguous. This CDR3 contains 14 residues. The V end lost 1 base, the J end lost 6 bases, and 9 bases lay between the germline ends. Germline V gene lookup returns CDR1 LGHDT and CDR2 YNNKEL (reference sequence). CDR3 coding DNA: TGTGCCAGCAGCCAAGCTAGAGCAGCCGGGGAGCTGTTTTTT. It codes for CASSQARAAGELFF.

The chain combines TRBV2 with TRBJ2-3; D may be TRBD2 (6 bases). This CDR3 is 15 amino acids long. Trimming stripped 2 bases from V and 6 bases from J, with 15 bases between. CDR1 and CDR2 (germline): SNHLY, FYNNEI. The chain's CDR3 is CASSEQPRGRDTQYF. In nucleotides, the CDR3 is TGTGCCAGCAGTGAACAGCCCCGAGGGAGGGATACGCAGTATTTT.

This clonotype was counted a few times. This chain connects TRBV9 to TRBJ2-6, with D possibly TRBD2 on 5 matching bases. The CDR3 contains 17 residues. CDR1 is SGDLS and CDR2 is YYNGEE in the germline V gene. V was shortened by 0 bases and J by 4 bases, with 14 bases between the two germline ends. CDR3 residues: CASSVGRGRSGANVLTF. The CDR3 coding sequence is TGTGCCAGCAGCGTAGGTCGAGGGCGGTCCGGGGCCAACGTCCTGACTTTC. Filled out from reference TRBV9 and TRBJ2-6, the complete variable domain reads DSGVTQTPKHLITATGQRVTLRCSPRSGDLSVYWYQQSLDQGLQFLIQYYNGEERAKGNILERFSAQQFPDLHSELNLSSLELGDSALYFCASSVGRGRSGANVLTFGAGSRLTVL.

This chain uses TRBV13 with TRBJ1-1, with D maybe TRBD1 (6 bases). Trimming removed 5 bases at V and 11 bases at J, with 18 bases between. In germline, CDR1 is PRHDT, CDR2 FYEKMQ (reference sequence). This CDR3 has 13 residues. CDR3 in amino acids: CASSEGTGQMAFF. CDR3 in DNA: TGTGCCAGCAGCGAAGGCACAGGGCAAATGGCTTTCTTT.

This clonotype was observed a handful of times. J is TRBJ2-2 and V is TRBV12-3 or TRBV12-4, with D possibly matching TRBD2 (7 bases). The CDR3 loop spans 15 amino acids. Trimming cost V 3 bases and J 4 bases, with 12 bases left between them. CDR3 amino acids: CASSFKGGSTGELFF. The CDR3 DNA is TGTGCCAGCAGTTTTAAGGGGGGGTCCACCGGGGAGCTGTTTTTT.